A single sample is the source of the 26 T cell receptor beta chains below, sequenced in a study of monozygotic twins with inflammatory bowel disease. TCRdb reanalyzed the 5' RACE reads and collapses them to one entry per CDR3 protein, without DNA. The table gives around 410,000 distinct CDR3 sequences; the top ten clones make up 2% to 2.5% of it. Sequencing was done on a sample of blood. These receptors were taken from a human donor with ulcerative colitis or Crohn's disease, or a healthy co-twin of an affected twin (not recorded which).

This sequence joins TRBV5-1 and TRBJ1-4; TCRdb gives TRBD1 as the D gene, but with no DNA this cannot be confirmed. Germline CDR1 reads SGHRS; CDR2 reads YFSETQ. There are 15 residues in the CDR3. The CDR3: CASSLGSAPGEKLFF. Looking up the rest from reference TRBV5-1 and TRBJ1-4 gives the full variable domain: KAGVTQTPRYLIKTRGQQVTLSCSPISGHRSVSWYQQTPGQGLQFLFEYFSETQRNKGNFPGRFSGRQFSNSRSEMNVSTLELGDSALYLCASSLGSAPGEKLFFGSGTQLSVL.

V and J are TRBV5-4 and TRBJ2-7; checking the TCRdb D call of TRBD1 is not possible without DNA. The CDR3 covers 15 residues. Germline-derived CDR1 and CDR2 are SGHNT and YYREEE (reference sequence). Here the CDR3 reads CASSLKTGGLYEQYF.

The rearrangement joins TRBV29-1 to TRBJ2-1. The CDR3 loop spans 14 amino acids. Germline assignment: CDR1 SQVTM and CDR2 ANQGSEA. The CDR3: CSGVEGGFYNEQFF.

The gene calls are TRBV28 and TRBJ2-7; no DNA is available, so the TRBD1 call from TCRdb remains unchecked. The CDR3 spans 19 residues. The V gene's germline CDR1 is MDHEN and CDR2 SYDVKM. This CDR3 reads CASSLPLAETGKIPYEQYF.

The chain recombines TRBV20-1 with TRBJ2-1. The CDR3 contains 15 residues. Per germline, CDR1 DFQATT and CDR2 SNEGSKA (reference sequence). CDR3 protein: CSARDSNWAYNEQFF.

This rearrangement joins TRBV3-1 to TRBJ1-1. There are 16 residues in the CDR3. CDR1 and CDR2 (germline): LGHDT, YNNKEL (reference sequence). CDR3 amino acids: CASSQDFRAQRAEAFF.

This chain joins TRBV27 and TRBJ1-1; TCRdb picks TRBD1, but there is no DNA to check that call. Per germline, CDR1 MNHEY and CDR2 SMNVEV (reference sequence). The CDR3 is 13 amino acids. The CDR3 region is CASSLGAGTEAFF.

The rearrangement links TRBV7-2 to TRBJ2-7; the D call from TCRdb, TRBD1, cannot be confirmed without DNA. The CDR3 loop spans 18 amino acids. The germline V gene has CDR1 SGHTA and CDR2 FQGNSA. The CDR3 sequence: CASSLAPGTGVLAYEQYF.

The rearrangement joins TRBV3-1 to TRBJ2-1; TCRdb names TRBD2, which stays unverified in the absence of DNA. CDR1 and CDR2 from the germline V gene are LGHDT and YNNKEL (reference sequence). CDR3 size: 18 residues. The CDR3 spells CASSQAPSGGAFYNEQFF.

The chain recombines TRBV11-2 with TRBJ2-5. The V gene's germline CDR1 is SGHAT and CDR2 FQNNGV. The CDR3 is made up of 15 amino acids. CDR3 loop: CASSLGRRVQETQYF.

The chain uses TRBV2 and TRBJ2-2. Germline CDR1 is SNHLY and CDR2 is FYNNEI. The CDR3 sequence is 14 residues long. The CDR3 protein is CASSVQTNTGELFF.

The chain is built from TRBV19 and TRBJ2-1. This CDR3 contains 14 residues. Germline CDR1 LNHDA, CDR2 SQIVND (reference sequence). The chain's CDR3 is CASSIVGFYNEQFF.

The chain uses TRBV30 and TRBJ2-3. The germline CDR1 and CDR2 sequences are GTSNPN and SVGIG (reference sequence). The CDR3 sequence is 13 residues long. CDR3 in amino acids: CAWSRGTTDTQYF.

The CDR3 sequence: CASSQGDGGEQFF. This rearrangement joins TRBV3-1 to TRBJ2-1; checking the TCRdb D call of TRBD2 is not possible without DNA. The V gene's germline CDR1 is LGHDT and CDR2 YNNKEL (reference sequence). This CDR3 contains 13 residues.

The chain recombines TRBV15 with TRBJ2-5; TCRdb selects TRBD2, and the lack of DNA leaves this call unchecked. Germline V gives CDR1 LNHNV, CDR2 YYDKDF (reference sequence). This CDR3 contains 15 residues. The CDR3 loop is CATSRRRDLQETQYF.

The CDR3 sequence is CASSPWDRGTQPQHF. This chain links TRBV7-8 with TRBJ1-5; TCRdb indicates TRBD1, and absent DNA this call remains unverified. This CDR3 is 15 amino acids long. Germline V gene sequence: CDR1 SGHVS, CDR2 FQNEAQ.

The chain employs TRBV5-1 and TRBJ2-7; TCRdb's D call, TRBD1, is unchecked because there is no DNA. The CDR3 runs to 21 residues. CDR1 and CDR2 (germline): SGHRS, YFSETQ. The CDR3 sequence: CASSLEVTGIAYAGDSYEQYF.

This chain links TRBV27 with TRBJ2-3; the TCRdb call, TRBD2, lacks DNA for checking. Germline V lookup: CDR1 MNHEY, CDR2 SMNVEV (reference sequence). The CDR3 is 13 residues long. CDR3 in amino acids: CASSYSAHNTQYF.

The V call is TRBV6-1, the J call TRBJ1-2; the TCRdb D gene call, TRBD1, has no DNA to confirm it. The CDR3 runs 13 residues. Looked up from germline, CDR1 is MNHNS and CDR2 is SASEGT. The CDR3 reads CASSHLGVDGYTF.

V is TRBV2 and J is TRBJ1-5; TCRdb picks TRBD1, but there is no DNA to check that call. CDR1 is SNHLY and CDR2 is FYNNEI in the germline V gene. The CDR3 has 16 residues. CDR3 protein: CASSGLGYRNNQPQHF. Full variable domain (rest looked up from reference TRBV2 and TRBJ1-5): EPEVTQTPSHQVTQMGQEVILRCVPISNHLYFYWYRQILGQKVEFLVSFYNNEISEKSEIFDDQFSVERPDGSNFTLKIRSTKLEDSAMYFCASSGLGYRNNQPQHFGDGTRLSIL.

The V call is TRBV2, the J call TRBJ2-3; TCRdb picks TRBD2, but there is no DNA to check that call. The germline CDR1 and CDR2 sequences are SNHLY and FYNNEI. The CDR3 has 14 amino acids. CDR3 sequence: CASRGGMSTDTQYF. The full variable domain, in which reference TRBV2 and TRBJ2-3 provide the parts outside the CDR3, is EPEVTQTPSHQVTQMGQEVILRCVPISNHLYFYWYRQILGQKVEFLVSFYNNEISEKSEIFDDQFSVERPDGSNFTLKIRSTKLEDSAMYFCASRGGMSTDTQYFGPGTRLTVL.

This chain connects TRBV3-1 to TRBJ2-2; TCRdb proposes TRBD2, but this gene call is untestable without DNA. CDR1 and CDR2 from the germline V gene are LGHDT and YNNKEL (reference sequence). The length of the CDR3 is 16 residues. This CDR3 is CASSLRLGLASGELFF.

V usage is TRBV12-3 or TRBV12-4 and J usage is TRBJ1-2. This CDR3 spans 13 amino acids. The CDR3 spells CASSLEEASGYTF.

This chain's CDR3 is CASSLGVVADQETQYF. The chain carries TRBV7-6 and TRBJ2-5. The germline CDR1 and CDR2 sequences are SGHVS and FNYEAQ. This CDR3 comprises 16 residues.

This CDR3 is CASSPRGPGTGFNEQFF. The chain recombines TRBV5-1 with TRBJ2-1; the TCRdb D gene call, TRBD1, has no DNA to confirm it. This CDR3 is built from 17 residues. Germline CDR1 reads SGHRS; CDR2 reads YFSETQ.

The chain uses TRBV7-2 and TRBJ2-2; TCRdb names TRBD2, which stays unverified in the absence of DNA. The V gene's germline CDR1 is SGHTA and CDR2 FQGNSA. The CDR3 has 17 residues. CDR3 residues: CASSLPRGALNTGELFF.